A selection of T cell receptor beta chains follows, all from one sample in a study of spatial heterogeneity in lung cancer. TCRdb analysed the 5' RACE reads with MiXCR anew, one entry per CDR3 protein. The data show roughly 100,000 distinct CDR3 sequences, approximately 8.9% seen once. Sequenced material: PBMCs, taken at surgery. These receptors originate from a male donor with early-stage non-small cell lung cancer. CDR3s include the opening cysteine and the closing phenylalanine or tryptophan. D genes are given only for firm matches. Rows give clone size only sometimes, using once, few, many, or a class for an expanded clone.

j_call,clone_size,d_call,v_call,cdr3_nt,cdr3_aa
TRBJ2-3,NA,TRBD2,TRBV9,TGTGCCAGCAGCGTAGTAGCGGGGGGTACAGATACGCAGTATTTT,CASSVVAGGTDTQYF
TRBJ2-7,NA,NA,TRBV20-1,TGCAGTGCTAGACCCTACGAGCAGTACTTC,CSARPYEQYF
TRBJ2-1,NA,TRBD2,TRBV29-1,TGCAGCGTTGAAGGGCGGGGGACGTCCTTTGAGCAGTTCTTC,CSVEGRGTSFEQFF
TRBJ2-7,few,NA,TRBV12-3/TRBV12-4,TGTGCCAGCAGTTTCAGTCAGGGCTATACGACCTACGAGCAGTACTTC,CASSFSQGYTTYEQYF
TRBJ2-7,NA,NA,TRBV9,TGTGCCAGCAGCCCAGACCCAGGGCCCTACGAGCAGTACTTC,CASSPDPGPYEQYF
TRBJ1-3,NA,NA,TRBV2,TGTGCCAGCAAGATACAGGGAGTCACCATATATTTT,CASKIQGVTIYF
TRBJ2-1,many,NA,TRBV9,TGTGCCAGCAGCGTATCGCATGGCAGGGGAAGGGCGAATGAGCAGTTCTTC,CASSVSHGRGRANEQFF
TRBJ2-7,many,NA,TRBV12-3/TRBV12-4,TGTGCCAGCAGTTCACCAGGGGCCTACGAGCAGTACTTC,CASSSPGAYEQYF
TRBJ2-2,few,NA,TRBV7-2,TGTGCCAGCACCCCCCCTGGCAGGGCGAGGACCGGGGAGCTGTTTTTT,CASTPPGRARTGELFF
TRBJ2-5,NA,NA,TRBV25-1,TGTGCCAGCAGTGGTATTGGGGGGCCAGGGGAGACCCAGTACTTC,CASSGIGGPGETQYF
TRBJ1-5,NA,NA,TRBV4-2,TGTGCCAGCAGCCAGTATACTTTAGATCAGCCCCAGCATTTT,CASSQYTLDQPQHF
TRBJ2-1,NA,NA,TRBV24-1,TGTGCCACCAGTGATTTTAGGAACAATGAGCAGTTCTTC,CATSDFRNNEQFF
TRBJ2-5,NA,NA,TRBV7-2,TGTGCCAGCAGCTTAACACTAGAGACCCAGTACTTC,CASSLTLETQYF
TRBJ2-2,NA,NA,TRBV5-1,TGCGCCAGCAGCTTGGGGCAGGGGAACACCGGGGAGCTGTTTTTT,CASSLGQGNTGELFF
TRBJ2-5,NA,TRBD1,TRBV5-1,TGCGCCAGCAGCTTGGGAGGGACAGGTCCTGAAGAGACCCAGTACTTC,CASSLGGTGPEETQYF
TRBJ2-7,few,NA,TRBV5-1,TGCGCCAGCAGCTTTACGGGTGGCTACGAGCAGTACTTC,CASSFTGGYEQYF
TRBJ2-7,NA,NA,TRBV29-1,TGCAGCGCACAGACAGACTCCTACGAGCAGTACTTC,CSAQTDSYEQYF
TRBJ1-2,many,NA,TRBV28,TGTGCCAGCAGTTTAAATAGGGCGCGTGGTGGCTACACCTTC,CASSLNRARGGYTF
TRBJ1-2,many,NA,TRBV29-1,TGCAGCGTTGAAGAGAGCAGCTATGGCTACACCTTC,CSVEESSYGYTF
TRBJ2-3,many,NA,TRBV29-1,TGCAGCGCCCATCCCCAGGCAGATACGCAGTATTTT,CSAHPQADTQYF
TRBJ1-1,NA,NA,TRBV29-1,TGCAGCGTTGAACCACAGAAGAACACTGAAGCTTTCTTT,CSVEPQKNTEAFF
TRBJ2-2,NA,TRBD2,TRBV2,TGTGCCAGCAGAGAACTAGCGGCGAACACCGGGGAGCTGTTTTTT,CASRELAANTGELFF
TRBJ2-3,many,TRBD2,TRBV7-9,TGTGCCAGCAGCCCTCTAGCGGGAGATACGCAGTATTTT,CASSPLAGDTQYF
TRBJ2-1,few,TRBD2,TRBV28,TGTGCCAGCAGTTCAGGGACTAGCGGGAGTCAGGATGAGCAGTTCTTC,CASSSGTSGSQDEQFF
TRBJ1-2,medium-sized,NA,TRBV30,TGTGCCTGGATGAGGACGGATGGCTACACCTTC,CAWMRTDGYTF
TRBJ2-2,NA,TRBD2,TRBV5-1,TGCGCCAGCAGCTCGACTAGCGGGAGTTCCGGGGAGCTGTTTTTT,CASSSTSGSSGELFF
TRBJ2-3,few,TRBD1,TRBV12-5,TGTGCTAGTGGTTTTGGGGACAGGGGAAGCACAGATACGCAGTATTTT,CASGFGDRGSTDTQYF
TRBJ2-5,few,NA,TRBV15,TGTGCCACCAGCAGAGGGGAGGAGACCCAGTACTTC,CATSRGEETQYF
TRBJ2-7,many,NA,TRBV6-5,TGTGCCAGCAGTTATCTACAGGGAATGACCTACGAGCAGTACTTC,CASSYLQGMTYEQYF
TRBJ2-7,many,TRBD1,TRBV10-3,TGTGCCATCAGACAACAGGGGGTATCCTACGAGCAGTACTTC,CAIRQQGVSYEQYF
TRBJ1-2,NA,NA,TRBV5-6,TGTGCCAGCAGGGGACGGACCTATGGCTACACCTTC,CASRGRTYGYTF
TRBJ2-1,few,TRBD2,TRBV15,TGTGCCACCAGCAGGCGAGCTAGCGGGAATGTCAATGAGCAGTTCTTC,CATSRRASGNVNEQFF